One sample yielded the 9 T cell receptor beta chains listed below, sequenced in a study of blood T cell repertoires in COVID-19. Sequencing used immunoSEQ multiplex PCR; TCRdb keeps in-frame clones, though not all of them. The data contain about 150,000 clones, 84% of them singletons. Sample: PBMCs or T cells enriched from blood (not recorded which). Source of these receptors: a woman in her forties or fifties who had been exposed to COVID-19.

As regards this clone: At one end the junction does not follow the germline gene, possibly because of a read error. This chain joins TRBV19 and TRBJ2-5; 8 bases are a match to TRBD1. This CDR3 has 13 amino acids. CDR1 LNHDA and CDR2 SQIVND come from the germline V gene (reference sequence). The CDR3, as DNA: TGTGCCAGTAGTACCCACCGACAGGGGTTGAAAAACTTC. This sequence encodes CASSTHRQGLKNF.

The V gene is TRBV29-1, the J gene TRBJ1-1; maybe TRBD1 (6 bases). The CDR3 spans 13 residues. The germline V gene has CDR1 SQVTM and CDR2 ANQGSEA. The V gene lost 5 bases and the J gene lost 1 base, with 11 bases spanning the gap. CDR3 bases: TGCAGCGTTCTAGGGGGAAAGAACACTGAAGCTTTCTTT. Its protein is CSVLGGKNTEAFF.

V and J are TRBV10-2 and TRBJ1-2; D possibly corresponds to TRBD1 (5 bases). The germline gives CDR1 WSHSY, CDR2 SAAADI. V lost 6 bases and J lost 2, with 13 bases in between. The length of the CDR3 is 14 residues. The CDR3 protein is CASRGPGENYGYTF. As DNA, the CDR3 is TGCGCCAGCAGGGGACCGGGAGAGAACTATGGCTACACCTTC.

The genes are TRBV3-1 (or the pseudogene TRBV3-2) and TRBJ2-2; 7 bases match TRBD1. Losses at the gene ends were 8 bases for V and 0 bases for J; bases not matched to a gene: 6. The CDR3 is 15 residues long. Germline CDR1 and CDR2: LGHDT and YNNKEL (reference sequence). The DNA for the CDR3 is TGTGCCAGCTCCGCCGGGACAGCGAACACCGGGGAGCTGTTTTTT. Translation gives CASSAGTANTGELFF.

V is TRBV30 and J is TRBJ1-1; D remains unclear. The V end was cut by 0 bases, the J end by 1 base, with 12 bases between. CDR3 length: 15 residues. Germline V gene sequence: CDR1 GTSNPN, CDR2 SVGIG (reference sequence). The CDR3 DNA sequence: TGTGCCTGGAGTGTACTGAATGCGGCGAACACTGAAGCTTTCTTT. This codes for CAWSVLNAANTEAFF. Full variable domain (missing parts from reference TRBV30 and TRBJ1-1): SQTIHQWPATLVQPVGSPLSLECTVEGTSNPNLYWYRQAAGRGLQLLFYSVGIGQISSEVPQNLSASRPQDRQFILSSKKLLLSDSGFYLCAWSVLNAANTEAFFGQGTRLTVV.

The CDR3 sequence is CASSPLAGDTDTQYF. CDR3 nucleotide sequence: TGTGCCAGCTCACCCCTAGCGGGGGACACAGATACGCAGTATTTT. The chain joins TRBV18 to TRBJ2-3; 10 bases map to TRBD2. From germline, CDR1 is KGHSH and CDR2 LQKENI. The CDR3 has 15 amino acids. The V gene end was trimmed by 3 bases and the J gene end by 2 bases; junction bases not matched to a gene: 2.

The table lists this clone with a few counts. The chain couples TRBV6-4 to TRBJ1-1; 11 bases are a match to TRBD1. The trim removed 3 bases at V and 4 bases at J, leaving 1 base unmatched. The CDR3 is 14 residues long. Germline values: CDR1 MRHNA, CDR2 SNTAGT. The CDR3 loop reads CASSEGTGGTEAFF. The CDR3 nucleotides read TGTGCCAGCAGTGAGGGGACAGGGGGCACTGAAGCTTTCTTT.

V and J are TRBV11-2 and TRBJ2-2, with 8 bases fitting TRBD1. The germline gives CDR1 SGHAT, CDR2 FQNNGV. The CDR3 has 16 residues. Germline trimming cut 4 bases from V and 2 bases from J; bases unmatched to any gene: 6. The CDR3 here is CASSSGQGYNTGELFF. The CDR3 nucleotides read TGTGCCAGCAGCTCTGGACAGGGTTACAACACCGGGGAGCTGTTTTTT.

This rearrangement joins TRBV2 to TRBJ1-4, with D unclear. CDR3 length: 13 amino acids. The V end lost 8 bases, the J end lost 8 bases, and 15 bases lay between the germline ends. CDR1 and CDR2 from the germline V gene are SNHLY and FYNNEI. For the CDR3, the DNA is TGTGCCAGCGGACCGGGGAGTAAAGAAAAACTGTTTTTT. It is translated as CASGPGSKEKLFF.